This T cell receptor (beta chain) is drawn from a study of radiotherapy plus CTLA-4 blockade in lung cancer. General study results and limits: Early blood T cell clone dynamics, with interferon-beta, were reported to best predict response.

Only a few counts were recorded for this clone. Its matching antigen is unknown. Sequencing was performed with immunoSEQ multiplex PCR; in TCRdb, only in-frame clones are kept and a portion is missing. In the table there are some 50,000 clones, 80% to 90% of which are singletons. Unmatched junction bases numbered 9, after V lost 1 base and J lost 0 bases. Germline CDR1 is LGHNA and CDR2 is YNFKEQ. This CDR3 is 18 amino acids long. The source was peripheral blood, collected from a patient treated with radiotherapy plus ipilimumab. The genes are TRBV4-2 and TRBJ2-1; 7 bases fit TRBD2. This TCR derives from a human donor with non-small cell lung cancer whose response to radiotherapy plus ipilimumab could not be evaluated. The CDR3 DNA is TGTGCCAGCAGCCAAGTTGCCTCACTAGCGAGCTCCTACAATGAGCAGTTCTTC. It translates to CASSQVASLASSYNEQFF.